This TCR beta chain was captured in a study of response to subunit inactivated influenza vaccine. This clonotype has only a few counts. Its antigen is currently unknown. Study findings and constraints: There was a suggestion from the authors that each seasonal influenza vaccination recruits few new T cells.

Using its own MiXCR run on the RT-PCR reads, TCRdb lists one record per CDR3 protein. This repertoire shows some 550,000 distinct CDR3 sequences, under 30% found once; its top ten account for about 3%. Germline CDR1 and CDR2: SQVTM and ANQGSEA. The V end was cut by 4 bases, the J end by 0 bases, with 8 bases between. This CDR3 has 13 amino acids. These data are also associated with another study on T cells expressing NK-cell markers. That work contributes: TCR beta libraries carry UMIs added by 5'RACE template switching. It was from sorted CD3+CD56+NKG2C+, CD3+CD56+NKG2C- and CD3+CD56-NKG2C+ T cells that TCR beta repertoires came. The study sequenced eight donors, seven HCMV-seropositive and one seronegative.

The chain carries TRBV29-1 and TRBJ2-3; unclear D gene. This TCR came from a man over 45 who received an inactivated influenza vaccine. The starting material was CD4+ T cells sorted from PBMCs, obtained about 13 days after vaccination. The CDR3 reads CSVVQASTDTQYF. For the CDR3, the DNA is TGCAGCGTTGTGCAGGCAAGCACAGATACGCAGTATTTT.